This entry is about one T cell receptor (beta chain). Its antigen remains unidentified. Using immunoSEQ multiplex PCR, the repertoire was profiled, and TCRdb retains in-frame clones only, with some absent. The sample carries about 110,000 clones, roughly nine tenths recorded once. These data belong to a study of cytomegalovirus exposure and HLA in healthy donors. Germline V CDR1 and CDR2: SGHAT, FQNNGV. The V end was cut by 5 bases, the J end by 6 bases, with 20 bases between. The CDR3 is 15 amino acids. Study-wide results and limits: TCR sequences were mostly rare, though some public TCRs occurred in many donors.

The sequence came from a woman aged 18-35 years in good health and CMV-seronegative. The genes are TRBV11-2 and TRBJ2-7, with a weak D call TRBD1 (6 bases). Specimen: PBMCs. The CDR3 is CASSPVTGKGSEQYF. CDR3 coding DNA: TGTGCCAGCAGCCCCGTAACAGGGAAAGGCTCCGAGCAGTACTTC.